This T cell receptor (beta chain) derives from a study of human T cells and chemical hapten exposure (dated by TCRdb to the early 2020s). In the study overall: For sensitization, 2% DPC in acetone was applied to a 2 cm by 2 cm area of upper inner arm skin. Patients additionally received weekly therapeutic DPC doses to the scalp throughout the approximately 24-week study period. Patch tests used Finn chambers with 0.01% DPC on the upper back, scored after 6 days by International Contact Dermatitis Research Group standards. Alopecia areata with under or over 50% scalp involvement, alopecia totalis and alopecia universalis were represented in the patient cohort, which was mostly female. Libraries were pooled for sequencing, and per-sample TCR yields varied mainly because of small differences in library volumes within the pool. The study tracked peripheral blood TCR repertoire changes in vivo during primary and secondary sensitization to the hapten diphenylcyclopropenone (DPC) in alopecia patients. Blood samples were taken from patients before sensitization (week 0) and then at 2, 6 and about 24 weeks after DPC sensitization. About 29 alopecia patients gave blood for TCR sequencing at one to four time points (pre-sensitization, 2, 6 and 24 weeks). The paper's findings and limits, for the study overall: The number of PT1 expanded TCRs positively correlated with patch test score, significant at thresholds 8, 16 and 32 but not 4. DPC sensitization did not change the number of TCRs with a frequency above 1 in 1000, and there was no evidence of changes in global repertoire structure. Repeated subsampling changed both the strength of the expansion versus patch-test correlation and the threshold at which the correlation became significant. Expanded TCRs formed significantly more large CDR3 similarity clusters than pre-sensitization or healthy control sets, consistent with antigen-driven responses. Alopecia, a presumed autoimmune disease, was present in all patients, so the immune response of the patients might differ from that of healthy individuals.

Sample time point, as interpreted from the label and publication: patch test 1, 2 weeks after DPC sensitization. In light of the paper, this sample's treatment or condition label describes: therapeutic diphenylcyclopropenone sensitization with weekly scalp DPC. At every patch-test visit, the blood draw took place before the patch test was put on. Eligible patients were aged 18 to 70, diagnosed with alopecia, deemed suitable for DPC therapy, and excluded if pregnant. Unfractionated whole blood was collected in Tempus Blood RNA tubes, and total RNA was extracted from that blood. The germline V gene encodes CDR1 SQVTM and CDR2 ANQGSEA. V gives up 6 bases and J gives up 0 bases, and the segment between their germline ends measures 16 bases. The CDR3 starts with the cysteine, ends with the phenylalanine, and has 15 residues. The retained sequence is limited to the CDR3, 45 bases, with the frame set at the first base.

The library was produced with RACE. Sequencer: NextSeq 500. Library preparation attached unique molecular identifiers to individual cDNA molecules for quantitative, reproducible TCR counting. Both TCR alpha and TCR beta chains were sequenced from each blood RNA sample. From the authors' description of their analysis: Samples had a median of 95,638 TCRs, with a range from about 23,224 to 700,000. The Decombinator software suite was used to annotate V, J and CDR3 in the TCR reads. For PS versus PT1 abundance plots, all samples were subsampled to the same number of TCRs (28,000). TCRs were defined as expanded if absent before sensitization and observed at least eight times at the 2-week time point. The raw public data were reprocessed by TCRdb itself: fastp quality trimming at Q25, MiXCR clonotype calling, in-frame beta chains only. Entries that share a CDR3 protein sequence are merged under the most common genes and DNA. The V and J calls shown here were made by TCRdb, not taken from the authors' results. The sample records 370,000 or so distinct CDR3 sequences, 4.8% of which are singletons. Of the sample, 2% to 2.5% falls within the top ten clones.

This clonotype has ten or more counts. Its antigen has not been determined. No base quality values were provided; no much bigger clone lies one nucleotide off. The chain was built from TRBV29-1 and TRBJ2-3; there is no confident call for the D gene. This clonotype was sampled from a woman aged 45-65 years with alopecia areata. Some clones in this sample may be carry-over from other donors' samples. The sequenced sample was whole blood, obtained in connection with sensitization to the hapten diphenylcyclopropenone (DPC). The DNA sequence follows: TGCAGCGTGATTGGGTCCTCCTCAAGCACAGATACGCAGTATTTT. It encodes CSVIGSSSSTDTQYF.